The 2 T cell receptor beta chains below all came from one sample that was sequenced in a study of CD8 T cells in ankylosing spondylitis. TCRdb re-analysed the 5' RACE reads in MiXCR, keeping a single row per CDR3 protein. The sample consists of 250,000 to 300,000 distinct CDR3 sequences, roughly 18% of them appearing once. The sample taken for sequencing was blood, either unsorted or a sorted T cell fraction (not recorded which). These receptors were taken from a male donor with ankylosing spondylitis or in good health (not recorded which).

The DNA for the CDR3 is TGCAGCGTATTAGACAGGTTCACAGATACGCAGTATTTT. Translated, it gives CSVLDRFTDTQYF. The gene calls are TRBV29-1 and TRBJ2-3; D perhaps matches TRBD1 (6 bases). Germline V CDR1 and CDR2: SQVTM, ANQGSEA. V lost 6 bases to trimming and J lost 2 bases, with 12 bases between them. The CDR3 contains 13 residues.

The rearrangement uses TRBV4-3 and TRBJ2-5; D unresolved. The CDR3 length is 18 residues. The germline V and J ends were trimmed by 0 bases and 1 base, with 18 bases remaining between them. Per germline, CDR1 LGHNA and CDR2 YSLEER. CDR3 in DNA: TGCGCCAGCAGCCAAGAGGTCCTATCGGTACCGACCCAAGAGACCCAGTACTTC. Translating it yields CASSQEVLSVPTQETQYF.